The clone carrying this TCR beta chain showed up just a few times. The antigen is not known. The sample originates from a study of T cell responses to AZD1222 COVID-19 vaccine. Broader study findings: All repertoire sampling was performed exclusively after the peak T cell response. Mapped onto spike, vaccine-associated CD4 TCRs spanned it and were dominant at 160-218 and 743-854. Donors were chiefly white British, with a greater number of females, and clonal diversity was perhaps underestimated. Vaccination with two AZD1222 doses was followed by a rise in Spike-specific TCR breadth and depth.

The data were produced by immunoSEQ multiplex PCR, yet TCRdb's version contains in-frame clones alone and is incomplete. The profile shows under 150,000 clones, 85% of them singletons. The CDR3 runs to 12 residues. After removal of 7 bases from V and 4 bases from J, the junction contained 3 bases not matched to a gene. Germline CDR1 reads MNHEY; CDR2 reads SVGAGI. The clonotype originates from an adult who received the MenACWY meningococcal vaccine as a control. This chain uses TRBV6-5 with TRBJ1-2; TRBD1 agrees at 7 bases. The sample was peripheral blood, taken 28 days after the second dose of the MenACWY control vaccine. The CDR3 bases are TGTGCCAGCAACGACAGGGTCTATGGCTACACCTTC. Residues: CASNDRVYGYTF.